This T cell receptor (beta chain) was captured by sequencing in a study of control samples from healthy donors and cancer patients. Trimming left V 0 bases short and J 7 bases short, with 7 bases between. Germline-derived CDR1 and CDR2 are MNHNS and SASEGT. This CDR3 comprises 14 residues. Only in-frame clones appear in the TCRdb table, and some are missing; sequencing was by immunoSEQ multiplex PCR. The sample includes about 98,000 clones, almost 85% of them seen just once. The sequence came from a man aged 55 to 70 in good health. The chain carries TRBV6-1 and TRBJ1-6; D gene unclear. The sequencing input was blood. DNA of the CDR3: TGTGCCAGCAGTGAAGCAGGCTCGAATTCACCCCTCCACTTT. This encodes CASSEAGSNSPLHF.